The present T cell receptor (beta chain) was sequenced within a study of blood T cell repertoires in COVID-19. Study-level background: Acute and convalescent COVID-19 specimens originated in the United States, Italy and Spain. Sample material is recorded as cDNA or gDNA derived from T cells, B-cell-depleted T cells, or PBMCs.

The V gene's germline CDR1 is SGHAT and CDR2 FQNNGV. This CDR3 has 15 amino acids. Trimming took 5 bases from V and 7 from J, leaving 20 bases between them. In the original analysis: From reference gene primer amplification, estimates of nucleated cell counts were derived. Assay used: immunoSEQ multiplex PCR; TCRdb lists only in-frame clones, some missing. Clone size and V and J calls were adopted from that table, with D and trimming inferred from the DNA. The table has roughly 240,000 clones, over 80% seen once. The specimen was PBMCs or T cells enriched from blood (not recorded which). The rearrangement joins TRBV11-2 to TRBJ2-5; TRBD2 is a possible D gene (6 bases). The receptor was isolated from a woman in her 30s with acute COVID-19. The CDR3 region has the DNA TGTGCCAGCAGCCACCCCGGGACTCCCAAGGTGACCCAGTACTTC. Translating it yields CASSHPGTPKVTQYF.